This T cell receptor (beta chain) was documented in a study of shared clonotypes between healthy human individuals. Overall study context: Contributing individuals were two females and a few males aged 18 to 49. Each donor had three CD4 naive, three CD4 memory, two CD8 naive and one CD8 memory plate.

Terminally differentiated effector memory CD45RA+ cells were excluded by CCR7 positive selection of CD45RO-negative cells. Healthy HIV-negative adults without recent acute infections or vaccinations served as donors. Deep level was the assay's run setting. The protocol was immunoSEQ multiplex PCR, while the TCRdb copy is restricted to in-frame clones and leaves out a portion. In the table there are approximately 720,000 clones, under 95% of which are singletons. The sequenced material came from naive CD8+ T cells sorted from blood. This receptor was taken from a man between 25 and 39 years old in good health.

CDR3 sequence: CASSSPDRRNSGREYEQYF. Written as DNA, the CDR3 is TGTGCCAGCAGCTCCCCGGACAGGCGCAATAGCGGGAGAGAGTACGAGCAGTACTTC. The J gene is TRBJ2-7, the V gene TRBV7-9, with 9 positions matching TRBD2. Germline CDR1 is SEHNR and CDR2 is FQNEAQ (reference sequence). The V gene end was trimmed by 4 bases and the J gene end by 4 bases; junction bases not matched to a gene: 20. This CDR3 contains 19 residues.